Described below is a single TCR beta chain sequence and its context. Primers for the PCR totalled 60 Vbeta and 13 Jbeta. Profiled with immunoSEQ multiplex PCR; TCRdb holds only in-frame clones, not every one. The sample contains 95,000 to 150,000 clones, over 65% of which appear only once. The trim removed 1 base at V and 5 bases at J, leaving 6 bases unmatched. Germline V CDR1 and CDR2: SGHNT, YENEEA. CDR3 length: 15 residues. This sample was included in a study of cytomegalovirus exposure and HLA in healthy donors. The specimen sequenced was PBMCs. This receptor was taken from a woman aged 40 to 50 in good health and CMV-seropositive. The chain is built from TRBV11-3 and TRBJ2-7; 9 nucleotides match TRBD1. The CDR3 bases are TGTGCCAGCAGCTTAGGCGGGACAGGGCGCCACGAGCAGTACTTC. Its translation: CASSLGGTGRHEQYF.